The 17 T cell receptor beta chains below come from one sample, sequenced in a study of blood T cell repertoires in COVID-19 (dated by TCRdb to about 2020). Libraries were made using the immunoSEQ multiplex PCR assay. TCRdb mirrors the immuneACCESS table, restricted to in-frame sequences. Some clones are absent from its copies; in checked studies, under half trace to an unresolved V gene, and the reason for the others is unknown. The sample table holds about 400,000 clones, of which around nine tenths were seen once. The top ten clonotypes cover about 3% of the sample. Input material: peripheral blood. Source of these receptors: a human donor in a cohort sampled during active COVID-19.

This chain joins TRBV27 and TRBJ2-1; TRBD2 is a possible D gene (5 bases). V gave up 8 bases and J gave up 0 bases, with 14 bases separating them. In germline, CDR1 is MNHEY, CDR2 SMNVEV (reference sequence). The CDR3 totals 15 residues. This chain's CDR3 is CASSTGVSSYNEQFF. CDR3 in DNA: TGTGCCAGCTCTACCGGGGTAAGCTCCTACAATGAGCAGTTCTTC.

This chain uses TRBV3-1 (or the pseudogene TRBV3-2) with TRBJ2-3, with D possibly being TRBD1 (6 bases). The CDR3 is made up of 14 amino acids. V lost 2 bases, J lost 3 bases, and 9 bases lay in between. Germline V gene data show CDR1 as LGHDT and CDR2 as YNNKEL (reference sequence). The CDR3 region is CASSQLGGTDTQYF. The DNA for the CDR3 is TGTGCCAGCAGCCAATTAGGGGGAACAGATACGCAGTATTTT.

The J gene is TRBJ2-7, the V gene TRBV30, with 9 bases matching TRBD1. This CDR3 is 15 amino acids long. Germline CDR1 and CDR2: GTSNPN and SVGIG (reference sequence). Germline trimming cut 2 bases from V and 4 bases from J; bases unmatched to any gene: 9. The DNA of the CDR3 is TGTGCCTGGAGTTGGAACAGGGGGCATCGGTACGAGCAGTACTTC. It is translated as CAWSWNRGHRYEQYF.

This clone was observed once. The chain has TRBV19 and TRBJ2-7; 10 bases are a match to TRBD1. Germline V lookup: CDR1 LNHDA, CDR2 SQIVND (reference sequence). V shed 3 bases and J 1 base; nucleotides not matched to a gene: 3. The CDR3 loop spans 15 amino acids. The DNA for the CDR3 is TGTGCCAGTAGTATTGGGACAGGGGCTTCCTACGAGCAGTACTTC. Amino acid sequence: CASSIGTGASYEQYF.

This clone showed up just once. CDR3 amino acids: CASRQSGANVLTF. The CDR3 DNA is TGTGCCAGCAGACAGTCTGGGGCCAACGTCCTGACTTTC. The rearrangement joins TRBV27 to TRBJ2-6; D ambiguous. Trimming took off 6 bases at V and 1 base at J, with 4 bases between the two ends. Germline loops: CDR1 MNHEY, CDR2 SMNVEV (reference sequence). The CDR3 has 13 amino acids.

The CDR3 DNA follows: TGCGCCAGCATACGGACAGGTTCTAACTATGGCTACACCTTC. Its protein product is CASIRTGSNYGYTF. The gene calls are TRBV10-1 and TRBJ1-2; 7 bases agree with TRBD1. V trimming: 7 bases; J trimming: 0 bases; junction bases outside the gene matches: 5. Per germline, CDR1 WNHNN and CDR2 SYGVQD (reference sequence). This CDR3 has 14 residues.

The rearrangement uses TRBV5-5 and TRBJ1-4, with D perhaps matching TRBD1 (5 bases). CDR3 length: 15 amino acids. Germline assignment: CDR1 SGHKS and CDR2 YYEKEE (reference sequence). Trimming removed 0 bases from V and 13 bases from J, with 19 bases in between. This chain's CDR3 is CASSLARGAAPRLFF. DNA of the CDR3: TGTGCCAGCAGCTTGGCGCGCGGGGCAGCCCCTAGACTGTTTTTT.

The chain uses TRBV19 and TRBJ2-3; maybe TRBD2 (5 bases). This CDR3 is 15 amino acids long. Germline CDR1 reads LNHDA; CDR2 reads SQIVND (reference sequence). V was cut by 8 bases and J by 0 bases, with 15 bases left in between. As DNA, the CDR3 is TGTGCCAGTCGCTCATCCAGCGGTAGCACAGATACGCAGTATTTT. This gives the protein CASRSSSGSTDTQYF.

The chain links TRBV27 to TRBJ1-2, with 9 positions matching TRBD1. Germline CDR1 and CDR2: MNHEY and SMNVEV (reference sequence). The CDR3 loop spans 14 amino acids. V dropped 8 bases and J dropped 4; count of bases not matched to a gene: 8. The CDR3 DNA reads as TGTGCCAGCGGAAACAGGGGGCAGGGCTATGGCTACACCTTC. It translates to CASGNRGQGYGYTF.

The chain employs TRBV14 and TRBJ1-2; 9 bases align to TRBD1. Germline V lookup: CDR1 SGHDN, CDR2 FVKESK. The CDR3 consists of 14 residues. Germline trimming cut 2 bases from V and 4 bases from J; bases unmatched to any gene: 2. The CDR3 sequence is CASSQPGQGYGYTF. CDR3 sequence (DNA): TGTGCCAGCAGCCAACCGGGACAGGGCTATGGCTACACCTTC.

This clone has just a few counts. V is TRBV11-2 and J is TRBJ1-1, with D unresolved. Germline V CDR1 and CDR2: SGHAT, FQNNGV. Trimming took off 7 bases at V and 0 bases at J, with 18 bases between the two ends. The CDR3 extends over 16 amino acids. CDR3 nucleotide sequence: TGTGCCAGCACCTTCTCCGCCGGAGTAATGAACACTGAAGCTTTCTTT. This encodes CASTFSAGVMNTEAFF. Filled out from reference TRBV11-2 and TRBJ1-1, the complete variable domain reads EAGVAQSPRYKIIEKRQSVAFWCNPISGHATLYWYQQILGQGPKLLIQFQNNGVVDDSQLPKDRFSAERLKGVDSTLKIQPAKLEDSAVYLCASTFSAGVMNTEAFFGQGTRLTVV.

CDR3 nucleotide sequence: TGTGCCAGCAGCTTACTTGTGGCTGCCCGGGGCAATCAGCCCCAGCATTTT. Amino acids: CASSLLVAARGNQPQHF. This rearrangement joins TRBV7-8 to TRBJ1-5, with no clear D. Looked up from germline, CDR1 is SGHVS and CDR2 is FQNEAQ. This CDR3 region has 17 residues. With 2 bases removed from V and 2 bases from J, the gap between germline ends came to 16 bases.

The chain links TRBV29-1 to TRBJ2-7; tentatively, D is TRBD1 (5 bases). Germline V gene data show CDR1 as SQVTM and CDR2 as ANQGSEA. CDR3 size: 13 residues. Trimming took 5 bases from V and 7 from J, leaving 18 bases between them. The CDR3 loop is CSVSPGPVGEQYF. The CDR3 bases are TGCAGCGTTTCCCCAGGGCCTGTTGGAGAGCAGTACTTC.

V gene TRBV30 combines with J gene TRBJ2-7, with D tentatively TRBD2 (6 bases). CDR1 is GTSNPN, CDR2 SVGIG, per germline (reference sequence). CDR3 length equals 12 residues. Trimming removed 8 bases at V and 3 bases at J, with 14 bases between. The CDR3 loop reads CAATGEIYEQYF. In DNA, the CDR3 is TGTGCCGCCACGGGGGAGATCTACGAGCAGTACTTC. Filled out from reference TRBV30 and TRBJ2-7, the complete variable domain reads SQTIHQWPATLVQPVGSPLSLECTVEGTSNPNLYWYRQAAGRGLQLLFYSVGIGQISSEVPQNLSASRPQDRQFILSSKKLLLSDSGFYLCAATGEIYEQYFGPGTRLTVT.

V is TRBV25-1 and J is TRBJ2-7, with D possibly matching TRBD2 (5 bases). V lost 5 bases and J 3 bases, leaving 14 bases between the germline ends. The CDR3 totals 14 residues. Germline-derived CDR1 and CDR2 are MGHDK and SYGVNS. This CDR3 is CASSSNSGGYEQYF. The CDR3 DNA follows: TGTGCCAGCAGTTCGAATTCAGGAGGCTACGAGCAGTACTTC.

Here the CDR3 DNA reads TGTGCCAGCAGTGGCGGACAGTACACTGAAGCTTTCTTT. Translated: CASSGGQYTEAFF. The chain employs TRBV2 and TRBJ1-1; tentatively, D is TRBD1 (6 bases). V was clipped by 4 bases and J by 3 bases, with 9 bases between them. From germline, CDR1 is SNHLY and CDR2 FYNNEI. This CDR3 has 13 residues.

The rearrangement uses TRBV6-5 and TRBJ1-1; D possibly corresponds to TRBD1 (6 bases). Trimming pared 7 bases from V and 5 bases from J, leaving 14 bases between. The length of the CDR3 is 13 residues. Germline V gene sequence: CDR1 MNHEY, CDR2 SVGAGI. The CDR3 DNA reads as TGTGCCAGCAACCAGGGGCGAGGAACTGAAGCTTTCTTT. Translated, it gives CASNQGRGTEAFF.